This TCR beta chain was obtained from a study of regulatory dendritic cells for organ transplantation. Study in general: Monocytes received vitamin D3 on days 0 and 4, IL-10 on day 4.

Only in-frame clones appear in the TCRdb table, and some are missing; sequencing was by immunoSEQ multiplex PCR. This table holds about 17,000 clones, under 80% found once. General study findings and limits: Memory CD8+ T cells were the most oligoclonal; naive cells were highly diverse. Regulatory dendritic cells appeared to expand memory CD8+ clones less than mature ones.

V lost 3 bases and J 1 base, leaving 3 bases between the germline ends. The length of the CDR3 is 13 residues. Germline values: CDR1 SGHTA, CDR2 FQGTGA. This clone was counted a single time. Antigen: not known. CFSE-labeled sorted T cells met regulatory or mature dendritic cells for around 5 days. The sequence was obtained from a human donor in good health. This chain connects TRBV7-3 to TRBJ2-2, with no clear D. Sequenced sample: memory CD4+ T cells from blood cultured with regulatory dendritic cells. Subset defined: CD45RO+ memory T cells. The CDR3 DNA is TGTGCCAGCAGCTTTCGGAACACCGGGGAGCTGTTTTTT. Protein sequence: CASSFRNTGELFF.